Shown below are 30 T cell receptor beta chains from a single sample sequenced in a study of T cells in Graves' hyperthyroidism and ophthalmopathy. Authors of the study amplified TCR beta CDR3 regions from RNA transcripts. During a first-round RT-PCR of the TCR CDR3, the HTBI primer set was used. TCRdb re-called the multiplex PCR reads through MiXCR, storing one row per CDR3 protein. In the table there are about 420,000 distinct CDR3 sequences, 12% to 15% of which are singletons. What was sequenced was blood. These receptors all stem from a woman between 18 and 29 years old with Graves' hyperthyroidism.

This clonotype was found a few times. J is TRBJ2-1 and V is TRBV7-3, with 10 nucleotides matching TRBD2. Germline V lookup: CDR1 SGHTA, CDR2 FQGTGA. The CDR3 has 16 residues. V lost 3 bases, J lost 3 bases, and 5 bases stayed unmatched. CDR3 sequence: CASSLTSGLLYNEQFF. As DNA, the CDR3 is TGTGCCAGCAGCTTGACTAGCGGGCTCCTCTACAATGAGCAGTTCTTC.

This chain links TRBV2 with TRBJ2-5; no reliable D call. The CDR3 is made up of 13 amino acids. Trimming left V 5 bases short and J 1 base short, with 8 bases between. The germline gives CDR1 SNHLY, CDR2 FYNNEI. CDR3 in amino acids: CASSYDSQETQYF. The CDR3 nucleotides read TGTGCCAGCAGTTACGACTCCCAAGAGACCCAGTACTTC.

This clonotype was seen a single time. The V and J genes are TRBV20-1 and TRBJ2-7, with D possibly matching TRBD2 (6 bases). V lost 2 bases, J lost 3 bases, and 14 bases lay in between. The germline gives CDR1 DFQATT, CDR2 SNEGSKA (reference sequence). The CDR3 covers 14 residues. The CDR3 sequence is CSARYPGRNYEQYF. The CDR3 coding sequence is TGCAGTGCTAGATACCCGGGGAGGAACTACGAGCAGTACTTC.

This clonotype has just a few counts. The chain has TRBV27 and TRBJ1-1; D perhaps matches TRBD1 (5 bases). Trimming stripped 5 bases from V and 0 bases from J, with 13 bases between. This CDR3 spans 15 amino acids. Germline V gene sequence: CDR1 MNHEY, CDR2 SMNVEV (reference sequence). CDR3 loop: CASSNSWGMNTEAFF. CDR3 sequence (DNA): TGTGCCAGCAGTAATTCTTGGGGGATGAACACTGAAGCTTTCTTT.

Written as DNA, the CDR3 is TGTGCCAGCAGACCCACCTTAAATCGGTGGAATGAGCAGTTCTTC. Translating gives CASRPTLNRWNEQFF. The chain carries TRBV6-1 and TRBJ2-1, with D hard to call. This CDR3 has 15 residues. Germline loops: CDR1 MNHNS, CDR2 SASEGT. Trimming stripped 6 bases from V and 7 bases from J, with 19 bases between.

This clonotype was seen at least ten times. The chain recombines TRBV20-1 with TRBJ2-5; 11 bases map to TRBD2. V shed 4 bases, J shed 1 base, and the junction held 2 bases outside the gene matches. This CDR3 region has 14 residues. The germline gives CDR1 DFQATT, CDR2 SNEGSKA (reference sequence). DNA of the CDR3: TGCAGTGCTACCGGGACTAGCGGCCAAGAGACCCAGTACTTC. This encodes CSATGTSGQETQYF.

This clonotype was found a few times. The CDR3 DNA reads TGTGCCACCTTGGATGTACTAGCGGGAGTGGGCGGGGAGCTGTTTTTT. Translated, it gives CATLDVLAGVGGELFF. The chain uses TRBV28 and TRBJ2-2, with 11 positions matching TRBD2. Germline CDR1 and CDR2: MDHEN and SYDVKM. The V and J ends lost 10 bases and 7 bases, in that order; junction bases with no gene match: 14. This CDR3 has 16 residues.

This rearrangement joins TRBV3-1 to TRBJ2-7; D remains unclear. V lost 1 base to trimming and J lost 7 bases, with 20 bases between them. The CDR3 consists of 16 residues. The germline V gene has CDR1 LGHDT and CDR2 YNNKEL (reference sequence). CDR3 amino acids: CASSQALSGSYGEQYF. CDR3 in DNA: TGTGCCAGCAGCCAAGCACTATCTGGATCCTACGGTGAGCAGTACTTC.

There are many counts of this clonotype. The V call is TRBV28, the J call TRBJ2-1; D call uncertain. Trimming removed 3 bases at V and 2 bases at J, with 11 bases between. Germline CDR1 is MDHEN and CDR2 is SYDVKM. The CDR3 totals 15 residues. The DNA of the CDR3 is TGTGCCAGCAGTTTCCCAAGGATGGCCTACAATGAGCAGTTCTTC. Its translation is CASSFPRMAYNEQFF.

In its sample, this clonotype was seen a few times. The V and J genes are TRBV25-1 and TRBJ1-2, with D perhaps matching TRBD1 (5 bases). Germline lookup yields CDR1 MGHDK and CDR2 SYGVNS. Trimming pared 3 bases from V and 8 bases from J, leaving 16 bases between. The CDR3 consists of 14 residues. The chain's CDR3 is CASSDLGTTPGYTF. DNA of the CDR3: TGTGCCAGCAGTGACCTCGGGACGACGCCGGGCTACACCTTC.

About this clonotype itself: This may arise from a read error, as a much more abundant clone is one base away. This chain joins TRBV6-2 or TRBV6-3 and TRBJ2-7; 14 nucleotides match TRBD2. The CDR3 is 14 amino acids. The ends lost 6 bases at V and 5 bases at J; junction bases unmatched: 3. CDR1 and CDR2 (germline): MNHEY, SVGEGT. Written as DNA, the CDR3 is TGTGCCAGCAGGCCGGGACTAGCGGGAGACGAGCAGTACTTC. It yields the protein CASRPGLAGDEQYF.

In its sample, this clonotype was seen many times. V gene TRBV20-1 combines with J gene TRBJ2-7; 9 nucleotides match TRBD2. The CDR3 consists of 13 residues. V was clipped by 1 base and J by 4 bases; unmatched bases: 2. Per the germline V gene, CDR1 is DFQATT and CDR2 is SNEGSKA (reference sequence). CDR3 in amino acids: CSARGTSDYEQYF. CDR3 nucleotides: TGCAGTGCTAGAGGGACTAGCGATTACGAGCAGTACTTC.

In this sample, this clonotype turned up many times. A much larger clonotype is one base distant, so this may be a read error. V usage is TRBV2 and J usage is TRBJ1-1; no definite D call. Germline loops: CDR1 SNHLY, CDR2 FYNNEI. This CDR3 is built from 14 residues. Trimming pared 2 bases from V and 1 base from J, leaving 8 bases between. In DNA, the CDR3 is TGTGCCAGCAGTGAATTGCCCGAGAACACTGAAGCTTTCTTT. It specifies CASSELPENTEAFF.

This clonotype has a handful of counts. The chain has TRBV30 and TRBJ1-2; D perhaps matches TRBD1 (5 bases). CDR3 size: 13 residues. Between the trimmed V and J ends, which lost 4 bases and 8 bases, there was a span of 17 bases. Germline CDR1 is GTSNPN and CDR2 is SVGIG (reference sequence). The CDR3, as DNA: TGTGCCTGGATCGTATCGCAGGGAGGCGGCTACACCTTC. Translation: CAWIVSQGGGYTF.

The table lists this clonotype with many counts. The chain has TRBV25-1 and TRBJ2-1; perhaps D is TRBD1 or TRBD2 (5 bases each). CDR1 is MGHDK, CDR2 SYGVNS, per germline. The CDR3 contains 13 residues. V was shortened by 0 bases and J by 8 bases, with 8 bases between the two germline ends. The CDR3: CASSEYVGHEQFF. The CDR3, as DNA: TGTGCCAGCAGTGAATATGTGGGACATGAGCAGTTCTTC.

This clonotype occurred many times. The rearrangement links TRBV18 to TRBJ1-2, with D tentatively TRBD1 (5 bases). CDR3 length: 13 amino acids. The V gene lost 5 bases and the J gene lost 8 bases, with 15 bases spanning the gap. The germline gives CDR1 KGHSH, CDR2 LQKENI. CDR3 coding DNA: TGTGCCAGCTCAATGGGGACCGCCTCGGGCTACACCTTC. This gives the protein CASSMGTASGYTF.

With respect to this clonotype: The junction departs from the called germline gene at one end, perhaps through a read error. The rearrangement links TRBV5-1 to TRBJ2-7; D gene unclear. Germline CDR1 SGHRS, CDR2 YFSETQ. CDR3 length equals 13 residues. The CDR3 reads CSSSLGHSYEQYF. For the CDR3, the DNA is TGCTCCAGCAGCTTGGGCCATTCCTACGAGCAGTACTTC.

Of note for this clonotype: A much larger clone differs by one base, so this may be a read error. The rearrangement uses TRBV3-1 and TRBJ2-1; D gene ambiguous. Germline V gives CDR1 LGHDT, CDR2 YNNKEL (reference sequence). This CDR3 is built from 13 residues. The CDR3 spells CAISQGPYNEQFF. The CDR3 nucleotides read TGTGCCATCAGCCAAGGCCCCTACAATGAGCAGTTCTTC.

This clonotype has more than one count but fewer than ten. The chain joins TRBV20-1 to TRBJ2-3; 7 nucleotides match TRBD2. The CDR3 covers 17 residues. CDR1 and CDR2 from the germline V gene are DFQATT and SNEGSKA (reference sequence). V was pared by 0 bases and J by 0 bases, with 9 bases of the junction left unmatched. The CDR3 is CSARDRASGTSTDTQYF. Written as DNA, the CDR3 is TGCAGTGCTAGAGATAGGGCCAGCGGGACTAGCACAGATACGCAGTATTTT.

This clonotype was observed at least ten times. This rearrangement joins TRBV27 to TRBJ2-3; 12 bases fit TRBD2. The CDR3 spans 16 residues. Germline V lookup: CDR1 MNHEY, CDR2 SMNVEV (reference sequence). Trimming removed 2 bases from V and 2 bases from J; junction bases left unmatched: 2. In nucleotides, the CDR3 is TGTGCCAGCAGTTTACTAGCGGGAGGGCCCACAGATACGCAGTATTTT. Translating it yields CASSLLAGGPTDTQYF.

This clonotype was counted many times. This CDR3 is CASSLSGQGVTPLHF. The DNA of the CDR3 is TGTGCCAGCAGTTTATCGGGACAGGGGGTTACACCCCTCCACTTT. The chain combines TRBV28 with TRBJ1-6; TRBD1 matches at 11 bases. Trimming took 1 base from V and 11 from J; bases not matched to a gene: 4. Per germline, CDR1 MDHEN and CDR2 SYDVKM. This CDR3 is 15 amino acids long.

As to this clonotype: The conserved phenylalanine or tryptophan is not found at the CDR3 terminus, so this likely reflects a read error. This chain joins TRBV28 and TRBJ2-7, with D possibly being TRBD1 (5 bases). The CDR3 is 13 amino acids. The germline V and J ends were trimmed by 8 bases and 6 bases, with 17 bases remaining between them. Germline CDR1 is MDHEN and CDR2 is SYDVKM. The CDR3 DNA follows: TGTGCCAGCGGTCGGACATACCTGCGCGAGCAGTACCTC. This translates into CASGRTYLREQYL.

For this clonotype: An end of the junction does not agree with germline; a read error may underlie this. The J gene is TRBJ2-5, the V gene TRBV19, with a possible D match to TRBD1 (8 bases). This CDR3 comprises 15 residues. Germline values: CDR1 LNHDA, CDR2 SQIVND (reference sequence). The CDR3 DNA sequence: TGTACCAGTAGTACAGGGGGGGGACAGTTGGAGACCCAGTACTTC. Its translation: CTSSTGGGQLETQYF. Full variable domain (missing parts from reference TRBV19 and TRBJ2-5): DGGITQSPKYLFRKEGQNVTLSCEQNLNHDAMYWYRQDPGQGLRLIYYSQIVNDFQKGDIAEGYSVSREKKESFPLTVTSAQKNPTAFYLCTSSTGGGQLETQYFGPGTRLLVL.

The rearrangement links TRBV27 to TRBJ2-7; the match to TRBD2 covers 13 bases. The V segment lost 5 bases and the J segment 0 bases; nucleotides outside the gene matches: 13. The CDR3 is 19 amino acids. Germline CDR1 MNHEY, CDR2 SMNVEV (reference sequence). The CDR3 coding sequence is TGTGCCAGCAGTCGAAGACTAGCGGGAGGAGGCCCGAGCTCCTACGAGCAGTACTTC. Residues: CASSRRLAGGGPSSYEQYF.

This clonotype has at least ten counts. V gene TRBV27 combines with J gene TRBJ2-4; D tentatively fits TRBD1 or TRBD2 (5 bases each). The CDR3 is 13 residues long. V was clipped by 4 bases and J by 8 bases, with 12 bases between them. Germline CDR1 is MNHEY and CDR2 is SMNVEV (reference sequence). DNA for the CDR3: TGTGCCAGCAGTTGGTCAAGGGGAGACATTCAGTACTTC. The encoded protein is CASSWSRGDIQYF.

This clonotype was detected only a few times. The rearrangement uses TRBV7-9 and TRBJ1-1; no reliable D call. Trimming took 5 bases from V and 3 from J, leaving 16 bases between them. Germline V gene sequence: CDR1 SEHNR, CDR2 FQNEAQ (reference sequence). The CDR3 runs 15 residues. This CDR3 reads CASSHGAGSHTEAFF. The CDR3 DNA sequence: TGTGCCAGCAGCCATGGTGCGGGATCGCACACTGAAGCTTTCTTT.

Ten or more counts support this clonotype. The CDR3 DNA sequence: TGTGCCAGCAGTTATTCACGGGGAAACTCCTACGAGCAGTACTTC. It translates to CASSYSRGNSYEQYF. This chain links TRBV6-1 with TRBJ2-7, with D possibly TRBD2 on 5 matching bases. Between the trimmed V and J ends, which lost 5 bases and 0 bases, there was a span of 14 bases. The germline V gene has CDR1 MNHNS and CDR2 SASEGT. The CDR3 has 15 amino acids.

This clonotype came up a few times. In DNA form, the CDR3 reads TGTGCCAGCAGCCAAGCAGGGGGGCTGATTGGAGGGGCCAACGTCCTGACTTTC. It specifies CASSQAGGLIGGANVLTF. The V and J genes are TRBV3-1 and TRBJ2-6; tentative D call: TRBD1 (7 bases). Germline CDR1 LGHDT, CDR2 YNNKEL (reference sequence). Trimming shortened V by 1 base and J by 4 bases, and 17 bases separated the two germline ends. The CDR3 is made up of 18 amino acids.

This clonotype was counted ten times or more. The rearrangement links TRBV2 to TRBJ2-3; D may be TRBD1 (6 bases). V dropped 8 bases and J dropped 0 bases, with 12 bases sitting between them. The germline CDR1 and CDR2 sequences are SNHLY and FYNNEI. The CDR3 is made up of 14 amino acids. CDR3 sequence reads: CASAQDRSTDTQYF. In DNA form, the CDR3 reads TGTGCCAGCGCCCAGGACAGAAGCACAGATACGCAGTATTTT.

The CDR3 DNA sequence: TGTGCCAGCGGGCAACAGGGGGAAGTGGATGGCTACACCTTC. It yields the protein CASGQQGEVDGYTF. The chain joins TRBV7-9 to TRBJ1-2, with 8 bases identical to TRBD1. V dropped 8 bases and J dropped 6; count of bases not matched to a gene: 11. There are 14 residues in the CDR3. Looked up from germline, CDR1 is SEHNR and CDR2 is FQNEAQ (reference sequence).